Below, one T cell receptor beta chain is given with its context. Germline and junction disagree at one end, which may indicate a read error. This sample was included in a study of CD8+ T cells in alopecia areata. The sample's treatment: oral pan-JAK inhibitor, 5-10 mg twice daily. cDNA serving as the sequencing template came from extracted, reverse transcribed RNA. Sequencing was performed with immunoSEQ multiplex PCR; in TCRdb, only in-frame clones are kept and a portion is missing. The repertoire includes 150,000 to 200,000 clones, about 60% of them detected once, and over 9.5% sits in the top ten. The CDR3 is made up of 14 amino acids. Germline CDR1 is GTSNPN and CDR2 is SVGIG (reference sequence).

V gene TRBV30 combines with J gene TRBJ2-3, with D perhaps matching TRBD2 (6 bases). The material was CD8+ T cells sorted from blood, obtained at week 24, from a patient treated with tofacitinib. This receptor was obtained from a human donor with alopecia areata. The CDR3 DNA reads TGTGCCCGGAGTCCAGCAGCGGGCCCAGATACGCAGTATTTT. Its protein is CARSPAAGPDTQYF.